The rows below give T cell receptor beta chains drawn from one sample of a study of radiation and T cells in renal cell carcinoma. Sequencing used immunoSEQ multiplex PCR; TCRdb keeps in-frame clones, though not all of them. The sample yields under 150,000 clones, about 81% seen once. The sample in question was blood, obtained from a patient whose treatment included radiotherapy and nephrectomy. The receptors shown here come from a woman aged 60-75 years with renal cell carcinoma. The CDR3 runs from the conserved cysteine through the conserved F or W. D genes are given only for firm matches. The listing skips clone size in some rows; elsewhere it reads once, few, many or a size class.

clone size	D gene	V gene	J gene	CDR3 protein	CDR3 DNA
NA	NA	TRBV7-3	TRBJ1-2	CASSLDGGLNYGYTF	TGTGCCAGCAGCTTAGATGGGGGCCTCAACTATGGCTACACCTTC
few	NA	TRBV30	TRBJ1-2	CAWSRTAYGYTF	TGTGCCTGGTCGAGGACCGCTTATGGCTACACCTTC
NA	TRBD1	TRBV18	TRBJ1-2	CASSPPIGQGDYGYTF	TGTGCCAGCTCACCACCCATCGGACAGGGGGACTATGGCTACACCTTC
NA	TRBD2	TRBV5-4	TRBJ2-5	CASSPRSASGGETQYF	TGTGCCAGCAGCCCCAGGTCGGCTAGCGGGGGAGAGACCCAGTACTTC
NA	NA	TRBV11-2	TRBJ2-5	CASSRRYTALGETQYF	TGTGCCAGCAGCCGTCGATATACCGCCCTAGGGGAGACCCAGTACTTC
NA	NA	TRBV4-1	TRBJ2-7	CASSQEQGGNEQYF	TGCGCCAGCAGCCAAGAACAGGGGGGGAACGAGCAGTACTTC
once	NA	TRBV19	TRBJ1-5	CASSINGGASQPQHF	TGTGCCAGTAGTATTAATGGGGGGGCCAGTCAGCCCCAGCATTTT
NA	TRBD2	TRBV6-4	TRBJ2-1	CASSDSRRAGVGEQFF	TGTGCCAGCAGTGACTCGAGAAGAGCGGGAGTGGGTGAGCAGTTCTTC
NA	TRBD2	TRBV27	TRBJ2-1	CASSLKRGPYNEQFF	TGTGCCAGCAGTTTAAAGCGGGGGCCCTACAATGAGCAGTTCTTC
NA	TRBD2	TRBV7-8	TRBJ2-1	CALGAGGPYNEQFF	TGTGCCTTAGGAGCGGGAGGTCCCTACAATGAGCAGTTCTTC
NA	TRBD1	TRBV2	TRBJ2-5	CASGYRGYQETQYF	TGTGCCAGCGGGTACAGGGGGTACCAAGAGACCCAGTACTTC
NA	TRBD1	TRBV6-1	TRBJ1-5	CASTQGGYSNQPQHF	TGTGCCAGCACTCAGGGGGGGTATAGCAATCAGCCCCAGCATTTT
NA	TRBD1	TRBV5-1	TRBJ2-1	CASSSGQGVYNEQFF	TGCGCCAGCAGTTCCGGACAGGGGGTTTACAATGAGCAGTTCTTC
NA	NA	TRBV19	TRBJ1-3	CASTPSRGRFSSGNTIYF	TGTGCCAGTACTCCTTCCCGTGGGAGGTTCTCCTCTGGAAACACCATATATTTT
NA	NA	TRBV7-2	TRBJ1-5	CASSNSNQPQHF	TGTGCCAGCAGCAATAGCAATCAGCCCCAGCATTTT